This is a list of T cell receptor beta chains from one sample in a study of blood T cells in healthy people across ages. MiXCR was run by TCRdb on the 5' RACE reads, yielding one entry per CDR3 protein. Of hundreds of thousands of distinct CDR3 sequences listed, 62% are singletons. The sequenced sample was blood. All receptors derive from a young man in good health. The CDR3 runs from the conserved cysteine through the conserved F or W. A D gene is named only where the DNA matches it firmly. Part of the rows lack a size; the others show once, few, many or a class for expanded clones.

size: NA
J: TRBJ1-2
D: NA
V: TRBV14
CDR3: CASSPSARIGYGYTF
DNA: TGTGCCAGCAGCCCCTCGGCGCGGATTGGATATGGCTACACCTTC

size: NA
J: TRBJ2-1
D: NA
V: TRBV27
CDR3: CASSFGLEPGNEQFF
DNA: TGTGCCAGCAGTTTTGGCCTAGAACCCGGGAATGAGCAGTTCTTC

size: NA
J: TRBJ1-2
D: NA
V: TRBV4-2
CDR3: CASSHDLRDYGYTF
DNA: TGTGCCAGCAGCCATGATCTGAGAGACTATGGCTACACCTTC

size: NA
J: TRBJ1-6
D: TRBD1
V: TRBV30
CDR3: CAWSLRTGHNSPLHF
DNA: TGTGCCTGGAGTCTACGGACAGGACATAATTCACCCCTCCACTTT

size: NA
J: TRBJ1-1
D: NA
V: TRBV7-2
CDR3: CASSYQTGQQNTEAFF
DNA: TGTGCCAGCAGCTACCAGACAGGTCAGCAGAACACTGAAGCTTTCTTT

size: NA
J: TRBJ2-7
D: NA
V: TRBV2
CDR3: CASSVVETYEQYF
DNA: TGTGCCAGCAGTGTCGTAGAAACCTACGAGCAGTACTTC

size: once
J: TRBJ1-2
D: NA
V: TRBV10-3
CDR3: CAAGETVNYGYTF
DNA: TGTGCCGCGGGGGAGACAGTTAACTATGGCTACACCTTC

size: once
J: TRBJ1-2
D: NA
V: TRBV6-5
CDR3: CASSYRGPIYGYTF
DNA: TGTGCCAGCAGTTACCGGGGCCCGATCTATGGCTACACCTTC

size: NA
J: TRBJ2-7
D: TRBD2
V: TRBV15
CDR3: CATKLAGDYEQYF
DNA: TGTGCCACCAAACTAGCGGGGGATTACGAGCAGTACTTC

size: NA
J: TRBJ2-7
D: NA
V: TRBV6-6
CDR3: CASSYGYYEQYF
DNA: TGTGCCAGCAGTTACGGCTACTACGAGCAGTACTTC

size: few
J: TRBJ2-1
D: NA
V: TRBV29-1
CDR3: CSGLGVDRIYNEQFF
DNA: TGCAGCGGACTTGGTGTGGACAGAATCTACAATGAGCAGTTCTTC

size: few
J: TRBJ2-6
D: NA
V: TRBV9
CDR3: CASSVAGSGANVLTF
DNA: TGTGCCAGCAGCGTTGCAGGGTCTGGGGCCAACGTCCTGACTTTC

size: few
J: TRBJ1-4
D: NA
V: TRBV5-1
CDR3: CASSFLGGSEKLFF
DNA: TGCGCCAGCAGCTTTTTGGGTGGGAGCGAAAAACTGTTTTTT

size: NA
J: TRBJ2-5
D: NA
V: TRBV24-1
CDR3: CATSDPITGSQETQYF
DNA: TGTGCCACCAGTGATCCTATCACAGGGTCCCAAGAGACCCAGTACTTC

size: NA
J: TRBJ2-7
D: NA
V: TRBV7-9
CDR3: CAGGGSSYEQYF
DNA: TGTGCCGGGGGCGGGAGCTCCTACGAGCAGTACTTC

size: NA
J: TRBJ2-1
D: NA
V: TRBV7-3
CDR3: CASSFGGLSSYNEQFF
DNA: TGTGCCAGCAGCTTTGGGGGGCTGAGCTCCTACAATGAGCAGTTCTTC

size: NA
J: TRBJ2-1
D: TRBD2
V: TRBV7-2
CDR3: CASSSLGLAGVNEQFF
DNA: TGTGCCAGCAGCAGCTTAGGTCTAGCGGGGGTCAATGAGCAGTTCTTC

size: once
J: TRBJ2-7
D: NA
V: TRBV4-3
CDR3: CASSQDPRTAYEQYF
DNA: TGCGCCAGCAGCCAAGATCCCCGGACGGCCTACGAGCAGTACTTC

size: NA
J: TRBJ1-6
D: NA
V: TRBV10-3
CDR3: CAISELAALRANSPLHF
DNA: TGTGCCATCAGTGAACTGGCAGCACTTAGGGCTAATTCACCCCTCCACTTT

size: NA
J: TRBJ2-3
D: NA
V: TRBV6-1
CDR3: CASSRPASQYF
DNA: TGTGCCAGCAGTCGGCCAGCTTCGCAGTATTTT

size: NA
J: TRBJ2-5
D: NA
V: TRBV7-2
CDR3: CASSFPSGTQYF
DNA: TGTGCCAGCAGCTTCCCCTCGGGGACCCAGTACTTC

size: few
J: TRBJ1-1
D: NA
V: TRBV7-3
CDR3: CASSLGGGAFPTEAFF
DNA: TGTGCCAGCAGCTTGGGAGGAGGGGCATTCCCCACTGAAGCTTTCTTT

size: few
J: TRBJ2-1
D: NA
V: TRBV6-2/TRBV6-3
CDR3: CASSYLGAGEQFF
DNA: TGTGCCAGCAGTTACTTGGGGGCAGGGGAGCAGTTCTTC

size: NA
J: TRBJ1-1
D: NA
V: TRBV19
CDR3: CASSQGGYATEAFF
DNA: TGTGCCAGTAGTCAAGGGGGATACGCCACTGAAGCTTTCTTT

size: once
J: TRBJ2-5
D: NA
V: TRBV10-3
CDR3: CASGTGKEQYF
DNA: TGTGCCAGCGGAACAGGGAAAGAGCAGTACTTC

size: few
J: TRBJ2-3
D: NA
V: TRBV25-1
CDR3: CASSALTDTQYF
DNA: TGTGCCAGCAGTGCACTCACAGATACGCAGTATTTT

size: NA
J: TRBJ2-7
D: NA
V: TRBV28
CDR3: CASSLRLDSSYEQYF
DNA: TGTGCCAGCAGTTTAAGGTTGGACTCGTCCTACGAGCAGTACTTC

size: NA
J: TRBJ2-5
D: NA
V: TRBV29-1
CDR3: CSVGRGVRETQYF
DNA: TGCAGCGTTGGTCGCGGGGTCCGGGAGACCCAGTACTTC

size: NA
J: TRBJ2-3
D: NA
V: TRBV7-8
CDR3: CASSLPSLGGGADTQYF
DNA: TGTGCCAGCAGCCTCCCCTCTTTAGGGGGGGGGGCAGATACGCAGTATTTT

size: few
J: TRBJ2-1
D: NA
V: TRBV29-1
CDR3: CSVETPSREQFF
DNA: TGCAGCGTTGAAACTCCTAGCCGTGAGCAGTTCTTC

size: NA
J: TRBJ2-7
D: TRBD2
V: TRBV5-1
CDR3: CASSSGIARTSVREQYF
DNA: TGCGCCAGCAGCTCCGGAATCGCTCGGACTAGCGTAAGGGAGCAGTACTTC

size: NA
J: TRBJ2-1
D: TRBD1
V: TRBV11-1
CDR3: CASSLEGGPFNEQFF
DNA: TGTGCCAGCAGCTTAGAAGGGGGCCCTTTCAATGAGCAGTTCTTC

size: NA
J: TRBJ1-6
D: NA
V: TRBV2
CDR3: CASSLALSPLHF
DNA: TGTGCCAGCAGTTTAGCTCTTTCACCCCTCCACTTT

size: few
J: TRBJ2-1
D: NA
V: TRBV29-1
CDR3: CSVEGDREGDEQFF
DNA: TGCAGCGTTGAGGGTGACAGGGAGGGCGATGAGCAGTTCTTC

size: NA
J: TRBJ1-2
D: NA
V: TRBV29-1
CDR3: CSVEGQFYGYTF
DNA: TGCAGCGTTGAGGGGCAGTTCTATGGCTACACCTTC

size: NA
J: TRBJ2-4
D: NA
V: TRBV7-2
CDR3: CASSPEGGSAKNIQYF
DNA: TGTGCCAGCAGCCCAGAGGGGGGTTCAGCCAAAAACATTCAGTACTTC

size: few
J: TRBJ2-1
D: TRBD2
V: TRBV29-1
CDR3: CSVEPSIAGQGYNEQFF
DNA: TGCAGCGTTGAACCCTCCATAGCGGGGCAGGGGTACAATGAGCAGTTCTTC

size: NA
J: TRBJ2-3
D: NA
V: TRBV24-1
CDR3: CATSDPATASTDTQYF
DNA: TGTGCCACCAGTGACCCCGCAACAGCGAGCACAGATACGCAGTATTTT

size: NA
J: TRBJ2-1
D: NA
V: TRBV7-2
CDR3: CASSPAWGQETQFF
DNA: TGTGCCAGCAGCCCCGCCTGGGGGCAAGAGACCCAGTTCTTC

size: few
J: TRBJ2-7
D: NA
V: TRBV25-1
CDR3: CASSDPGYEQYF
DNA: TGTGCCAGCAGCGATCCAGGATACGAGCAGTACTTC

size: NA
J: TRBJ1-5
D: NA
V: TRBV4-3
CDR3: CASSQEGTQPQHF
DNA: TGCGCCAGCAGCCAAGAAGGCACACAGCCCCAGCATTTT

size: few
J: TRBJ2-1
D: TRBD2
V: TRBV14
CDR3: CASSQVWSGGAEEQFF
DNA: TGTGCCAGCAGCCAAGTTTGGAGCGGGGGGGCCGAGGAGCAGTTCTTC

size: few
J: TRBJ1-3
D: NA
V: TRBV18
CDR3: CASSPPGNTIYF
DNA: TGTGCCAGCTCACCACCTGGAAACACCATATATTTT

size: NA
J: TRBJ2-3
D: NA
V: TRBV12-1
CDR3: CASSFPPGQSSTDTQYF
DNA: TGTGCCAGCAGCTTCCCCCCAGGGCAGAGTAGCACAGATACGCAGTATTTT

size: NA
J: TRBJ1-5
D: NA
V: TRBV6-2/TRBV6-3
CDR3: CASRPITALSNQPQHF
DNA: TGTGCCAGCAGGCCCATTACAGCCTTGAGCAATCAGCCCCAGCATTTT

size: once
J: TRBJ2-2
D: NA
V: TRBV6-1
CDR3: CAGGWGVRTGELFF
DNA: TGTGCCGGTGGCTGGGGGGTTAGGACCGGGGAGCTGTTTTTT

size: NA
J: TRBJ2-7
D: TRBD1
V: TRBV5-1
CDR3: CASSSANPGQGTEQYF
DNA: TGCGCCAGCAGCTCCGCAAACCCTGGACAGGGGACCGAGCAGTACTTC

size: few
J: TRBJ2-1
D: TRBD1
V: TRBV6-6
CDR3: CASSWDSYNEQFF
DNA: TGTGCCAGCAGTTGGGACAGCTACAATGAGCAGTTCTTC

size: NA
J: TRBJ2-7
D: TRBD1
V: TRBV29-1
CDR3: CSATGGWRNNEQYF
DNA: TGCAGCGCAACAGGGGGCTGGCGTAACAATGAGCAGTACTTC

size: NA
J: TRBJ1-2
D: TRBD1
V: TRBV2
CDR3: CASNLDRDRGYGYTF
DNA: TGTGCCAGCAACCTTGACCGGGACAGGGGCTATGGCTACACCTTC

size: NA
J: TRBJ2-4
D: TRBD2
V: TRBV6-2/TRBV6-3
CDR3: CASSPSGGEIGVQYF
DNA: TGTGCCAGCAGCCCCAGCGGGGGGGAAATAGGGGTTCAGTACTTC

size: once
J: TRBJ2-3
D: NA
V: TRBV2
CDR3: CASTLVADTQYF
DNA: TGTGCCAGCACCCTAGTCGCAGATACGCAGTATTTT

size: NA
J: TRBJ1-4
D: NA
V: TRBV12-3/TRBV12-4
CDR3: CASGDNEKLFF
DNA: TGTGCCAGCGGAGACAATGAAAAACTGTTTTTT